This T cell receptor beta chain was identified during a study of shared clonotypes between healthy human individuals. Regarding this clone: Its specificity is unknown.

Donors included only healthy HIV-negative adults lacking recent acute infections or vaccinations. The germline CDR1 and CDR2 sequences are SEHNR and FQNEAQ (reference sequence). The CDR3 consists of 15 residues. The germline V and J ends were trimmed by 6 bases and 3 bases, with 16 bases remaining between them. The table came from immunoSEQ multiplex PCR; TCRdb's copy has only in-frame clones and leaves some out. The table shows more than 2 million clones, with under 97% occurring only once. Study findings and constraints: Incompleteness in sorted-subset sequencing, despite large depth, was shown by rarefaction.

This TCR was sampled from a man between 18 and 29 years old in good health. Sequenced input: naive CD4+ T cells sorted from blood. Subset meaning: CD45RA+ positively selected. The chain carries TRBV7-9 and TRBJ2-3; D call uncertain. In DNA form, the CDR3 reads TGTGCCAGCAGAGCCTTTGAATTTCAAACAGATACGCAGTATTTT. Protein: CASRAFEFQTDTQYF.